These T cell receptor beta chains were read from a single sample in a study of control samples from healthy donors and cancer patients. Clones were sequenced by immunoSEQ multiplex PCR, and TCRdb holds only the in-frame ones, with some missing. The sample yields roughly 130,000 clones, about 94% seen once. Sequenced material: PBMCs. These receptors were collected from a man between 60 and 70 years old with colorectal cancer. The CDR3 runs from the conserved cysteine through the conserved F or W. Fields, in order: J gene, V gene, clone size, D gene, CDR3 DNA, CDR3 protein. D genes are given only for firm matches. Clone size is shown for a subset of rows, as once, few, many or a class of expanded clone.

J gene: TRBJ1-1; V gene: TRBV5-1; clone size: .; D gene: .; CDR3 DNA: TGCGCCAGCAGGACCTTAGGTGGGGAACGGGGCACTGAAGCTTTCTTT; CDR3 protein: CASRTLGGERGTEAFF
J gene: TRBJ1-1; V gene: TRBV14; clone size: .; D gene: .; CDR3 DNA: TGTGCCAGCAGCCCCCAAGGGGGGGACACTGAAGCTTTCTTT; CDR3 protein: CASSPQGGDTEAFF
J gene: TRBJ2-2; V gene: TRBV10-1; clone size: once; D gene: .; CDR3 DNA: TGCGCCAGCCAGGAGGGGCAGGGGAACACCGGGGAGCTGTTTTTT; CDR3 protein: CASQEGQGNTGELFF
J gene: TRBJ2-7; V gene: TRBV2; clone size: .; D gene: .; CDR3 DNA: TGTGCCAGCAGTGAATACGGTTCCTACGAGCAGTACTTC; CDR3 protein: CASSEYGSYEQYF
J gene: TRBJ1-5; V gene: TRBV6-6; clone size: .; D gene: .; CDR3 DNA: TGTGCCAGCAGTCCGGGATCCGTGGGGTATAGCAATCAGCCCCAGCATTTT; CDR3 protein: CASSPGSVGYSNQPQHF
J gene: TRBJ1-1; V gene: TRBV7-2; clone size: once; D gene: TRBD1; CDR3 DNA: TGTGCCAGCAGCTGGGGACAGGCAAACACTGAAGCTTTCTTT; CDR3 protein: CASSWGQANTEAFF
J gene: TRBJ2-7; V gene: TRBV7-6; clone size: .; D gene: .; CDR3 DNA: TGTGCCAGCAGCTCGACAGGAGGCACTTTGGTGAACGAGCAGTACTTC; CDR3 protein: CASSSTGGTLVNEQYF
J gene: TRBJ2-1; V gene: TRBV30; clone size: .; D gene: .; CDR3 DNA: TGTGCCTGGAGTGCCACATCCAGCGGCTACAATGAGCAGTTCTTC; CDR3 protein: CAWSATSSGYNEQFF
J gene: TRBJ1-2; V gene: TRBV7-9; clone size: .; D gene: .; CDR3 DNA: TGTGCCAGCAGCTTAGAAGGGGGGGCCGGTGGCTACACCTTC; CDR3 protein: CASSLEGGAGGYTF
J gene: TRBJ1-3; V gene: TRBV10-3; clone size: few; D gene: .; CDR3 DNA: TGTGCCATCAGTGAGGGACACCAGCTCTCTGGAAACACCATATATTTT; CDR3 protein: CAISEGHQLSGNTIYF
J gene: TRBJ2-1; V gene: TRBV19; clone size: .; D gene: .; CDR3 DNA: TGTGCCAGTAGTCTCGGAATCTCCTACAATGAGCAGTTCTTC; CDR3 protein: CASSLGISYNEQFF
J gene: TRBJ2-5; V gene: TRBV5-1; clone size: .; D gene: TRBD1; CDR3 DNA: TGCGCCAGCAGCCGGGACAGGGGACAAGAGACCCAGTACTTC; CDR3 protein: CASSRDRGQETQYF
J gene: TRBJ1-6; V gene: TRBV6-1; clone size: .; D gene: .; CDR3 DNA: TGTGCCAGCAGTGAAGCGAGCGGGTCCGTAGGGACCCTCCACTTT; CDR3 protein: CASSEASGSVGTLHF
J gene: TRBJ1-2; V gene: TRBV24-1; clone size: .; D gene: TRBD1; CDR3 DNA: TGTGCCACCAGTGATTCCGGGACAGGGGGCAACTATGGCTACACCTTC; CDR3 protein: CATSDSGTGGNYGYTF
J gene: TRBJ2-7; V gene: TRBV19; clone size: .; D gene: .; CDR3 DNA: TGTGCCAGTAGTATAGACACGGCGGGGACCTACGAGCAGTACTTC; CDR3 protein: CASSIDTAGTYEQYF
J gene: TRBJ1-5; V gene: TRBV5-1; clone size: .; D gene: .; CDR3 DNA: TGCGCCAGCAGGGGCCAGGGGCTGGACAATCAGCCCCAGCATTTT; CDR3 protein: CASRGQGLDNQPQHF
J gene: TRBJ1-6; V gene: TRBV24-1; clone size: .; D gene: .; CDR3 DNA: TGTGCCACCAGAATGTCCGAGGGTTACCATAATTCACCCCTCCACTTT; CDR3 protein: CATRMSEGYHNSPLHF
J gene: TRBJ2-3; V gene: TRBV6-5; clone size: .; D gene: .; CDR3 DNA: TGTGCCAGCAGTTACTCGGCAGGGGTTGATACGCAGTATTTT; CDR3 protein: CASSYSAGVDTQYF
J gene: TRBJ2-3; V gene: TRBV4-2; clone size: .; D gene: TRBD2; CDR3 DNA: TGTGCCAGCAGCCCGACCAGCGGGGCGGGCACAGATACGCAGTATTTT; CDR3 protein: CASSPTSGAGTDTQYF
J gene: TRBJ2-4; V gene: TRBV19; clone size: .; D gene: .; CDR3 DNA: TGTGCCAGTCAAGGGACAACTCGGGACATTCAGTACTTC; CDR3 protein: CASQGTTRDIQYF
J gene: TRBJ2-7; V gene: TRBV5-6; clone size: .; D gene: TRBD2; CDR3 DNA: TGTGCCAGCAGCTTGTCTCTAGCGGGGCGCTACGAGCAGTACTTC; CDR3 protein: CASSLSLAGRYEQYF
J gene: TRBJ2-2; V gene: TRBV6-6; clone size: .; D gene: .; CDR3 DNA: TGTGCCAGCACCGAGGGGGGACCCGGGACCGGGGAGCTGTTTTTT; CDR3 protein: CASTEGGPGTGELFF
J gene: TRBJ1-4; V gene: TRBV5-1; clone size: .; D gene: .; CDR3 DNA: TGCGCCAGCGGCTTTTTTGGCTCAACTAATGAAAAACTGTTTTTT; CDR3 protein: CASGFFGSTNEKLFF
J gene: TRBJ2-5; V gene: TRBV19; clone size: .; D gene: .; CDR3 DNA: TGTGCCAGTAGTATGAGGGTGTGGGGGGCGGAACCAAACCAAGAGACCCAGTACTTC; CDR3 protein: CASSMRVWGAEPNQETQYF
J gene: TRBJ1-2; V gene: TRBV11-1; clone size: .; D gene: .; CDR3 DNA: TGTGCCAGCAGCCAAGATGGCTATGGCTACACCTTC; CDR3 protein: CASSQDGYGYTF
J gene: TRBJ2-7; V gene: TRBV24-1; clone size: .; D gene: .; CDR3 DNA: TGTGCCACCAGAACAGGTCACTCCTACGAGCAGTACTTC; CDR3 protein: CATRTGHSYEQYF
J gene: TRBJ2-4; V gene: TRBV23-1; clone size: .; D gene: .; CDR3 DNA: TGCGCCAGCAGTCAATCCCAGGCCAGCAAAAACATTCAGTACTTC; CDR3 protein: CASSQSQASKNIQYF
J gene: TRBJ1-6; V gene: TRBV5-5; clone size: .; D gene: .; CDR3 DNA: TGTGCCAGCAGCCCTCGCGTGGGAGCCGATTCACCCCTCCACTTT; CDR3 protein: CASSPRVGADSPLHF
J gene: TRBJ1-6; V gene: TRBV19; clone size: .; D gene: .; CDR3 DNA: TGTGCCAGTAGTGCGGGGGTTCATATTGCATCCCTTTCACCCCTCCACTTT; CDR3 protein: CASSAGVHIASLSPLHF
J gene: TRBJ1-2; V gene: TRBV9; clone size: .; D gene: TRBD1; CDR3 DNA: TGTGCCAGCAGCCTTACAGGGGTGAGTGGCTACACCTTC; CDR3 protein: CASSLTGVSGYTF
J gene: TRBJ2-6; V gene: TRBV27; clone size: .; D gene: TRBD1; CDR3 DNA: TGTGCCAGCAGTTCGGGACAGGGTACCTCTGGGGCCAACGTCCTGACTTTC; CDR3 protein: CASSSGQGTSGANVLTF
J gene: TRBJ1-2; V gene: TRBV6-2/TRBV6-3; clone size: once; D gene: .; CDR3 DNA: TGTGCCAGCAGCTATACTTCCAGGAGAACTAACTATGGCTACACCTTC; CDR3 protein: CASSYTSRRTNYGYTF
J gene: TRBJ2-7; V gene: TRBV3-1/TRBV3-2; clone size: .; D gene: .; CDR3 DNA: TGTGCCAGCAGTCTGAGCTCCTACGAGCAGTACTTC; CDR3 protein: CASSLSSYEQYF
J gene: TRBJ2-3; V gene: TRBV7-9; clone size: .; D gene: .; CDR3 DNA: TGTGCCAGCAGCTTATACGGGGGCACAAGCACAGATACGCAGTATTTT; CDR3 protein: CASSLYGGTSTDTQYF
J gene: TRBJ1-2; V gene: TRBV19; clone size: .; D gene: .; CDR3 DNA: TGTGCCAGTAGTATGGGTGGCAATAACTATGGCTACACCTTC; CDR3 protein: CASSMGGNNYGYTF
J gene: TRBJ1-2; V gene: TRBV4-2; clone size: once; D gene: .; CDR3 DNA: TGTGCCAGCAGCCAAGATATAGGGGGAGACTATGGCTACACCTTC; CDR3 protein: CASSQDIGGDYGYTF
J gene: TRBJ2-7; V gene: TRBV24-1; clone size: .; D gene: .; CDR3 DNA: TGTGCCACCAGTGATATGAAGAAGCAGTACTTC; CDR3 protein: CATSDMKKQYF
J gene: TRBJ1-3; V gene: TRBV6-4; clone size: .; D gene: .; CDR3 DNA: TGTGCCAGCAGTCAACTAGACAGAGACTTTAGCTCTGGAAACACCATATATTTT; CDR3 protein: CASSQLDRDFSSGNTIYF
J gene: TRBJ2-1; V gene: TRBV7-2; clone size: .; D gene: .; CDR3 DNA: TGTGCCAGCAGAACTATAGTGGCGACCAATGAGCAGTTCTTC; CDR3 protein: CASRTIVATNEQFF
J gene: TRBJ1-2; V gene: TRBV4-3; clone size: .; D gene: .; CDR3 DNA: TGCGCCTCCTCACGGGGCCCTGGCTACACCTTC; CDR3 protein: CASSRGPGYTF
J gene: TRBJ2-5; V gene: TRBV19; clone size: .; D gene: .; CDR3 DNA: TGTGCCAGTAGTAGAAGGGGACACTCGTACCAAGAGACCCAGTACTTC; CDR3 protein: CASSRRGHSYQETQYF
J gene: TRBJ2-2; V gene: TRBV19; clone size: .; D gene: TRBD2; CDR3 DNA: TGTGCCAGTTCGGGGGGGCGGAACGGGGAGCTGTTTTTT; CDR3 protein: CASSGGRNGELFF
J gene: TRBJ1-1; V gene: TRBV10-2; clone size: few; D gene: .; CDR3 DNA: TGCGCCAGCAGTGAGTCAGAGGGGGTGAACACTGAAGCTTTCTTT; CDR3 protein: CASSESEGVNTEAFF
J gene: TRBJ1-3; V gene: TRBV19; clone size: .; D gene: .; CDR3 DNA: TGTGCCAGTAGCCGCGATTCTGGAAACACCATATATTTT; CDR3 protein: CASSRDSGNTIYF
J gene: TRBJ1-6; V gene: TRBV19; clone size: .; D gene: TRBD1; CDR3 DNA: TGTGCCAGTAGTGACGCGGGACAGCCCAATTCACCCCTCCACTTT; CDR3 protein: CASSDAGQPNSPLHF
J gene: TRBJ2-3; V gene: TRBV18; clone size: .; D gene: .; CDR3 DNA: TGTGCCAGCTCACTCGGGTCGGCCGGGGGTACGCAGTATTTT; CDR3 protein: CASSLGSAGGTQYF
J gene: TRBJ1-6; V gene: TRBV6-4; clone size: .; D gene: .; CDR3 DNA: TGTGCCAGCAGGGACACCTCCTATAATTCACCCCTCCACTTT; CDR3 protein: CASRDTSYNSPLHF
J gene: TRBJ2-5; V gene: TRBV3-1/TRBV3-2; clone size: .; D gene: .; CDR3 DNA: TGTGCCAGCAGCCAGGCTGGGACCCAGTACTTC; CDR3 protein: CASSQAGTQYF
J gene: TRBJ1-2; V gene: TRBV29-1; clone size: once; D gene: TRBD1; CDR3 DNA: TGCAGCGCAACCACAGGGGCCGACTATGGCTACACCTTC; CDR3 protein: CSATTGADYGYTF
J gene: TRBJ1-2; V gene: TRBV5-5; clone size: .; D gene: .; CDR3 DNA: TGTGCCAGCAGCGAGTACCGACAAGGGGGCTACACCTTC; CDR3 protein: CASSEYRQGGYTF
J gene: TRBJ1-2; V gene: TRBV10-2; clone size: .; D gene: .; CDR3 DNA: TGCGCCAGCAGTGATGGGCCCTATGGCTACACCTTC; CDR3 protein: CASSDGPYGYTF
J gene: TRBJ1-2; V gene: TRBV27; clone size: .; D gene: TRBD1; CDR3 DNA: TGTGCCAGCAGTTTCCGTACGACAGGGGGTTATGGCTACACCTTC; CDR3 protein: CASSFRTTGGYGYTF
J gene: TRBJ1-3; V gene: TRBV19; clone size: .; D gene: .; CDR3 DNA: TGTGCCAGTAGTATCTCCGGATCTCTCAGCTCTGGAAACACCATATATTTT; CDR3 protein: CASSISGSLSSGNTIYF
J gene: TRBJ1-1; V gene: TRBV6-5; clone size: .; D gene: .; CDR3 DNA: TGTGCCAGCAATCCCGGGACACAGAACACTGAAGCTTTCTTT; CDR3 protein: CASNPGTQNTEAFF
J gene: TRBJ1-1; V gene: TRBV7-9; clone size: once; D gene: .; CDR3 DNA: TGTGCCAGCAGCACCCTGGGGCTGGTGAACACTGAAGCTTTCTTT; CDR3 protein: CASSTLGLVNTEAFF
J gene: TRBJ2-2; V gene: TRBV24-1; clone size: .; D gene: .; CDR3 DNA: TGTGCCACCAGTGCCCCGGATGGCCGAGTGAACACCGGGGAGCTGTTTTTT; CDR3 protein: CATSAPDGRVNTGELFF